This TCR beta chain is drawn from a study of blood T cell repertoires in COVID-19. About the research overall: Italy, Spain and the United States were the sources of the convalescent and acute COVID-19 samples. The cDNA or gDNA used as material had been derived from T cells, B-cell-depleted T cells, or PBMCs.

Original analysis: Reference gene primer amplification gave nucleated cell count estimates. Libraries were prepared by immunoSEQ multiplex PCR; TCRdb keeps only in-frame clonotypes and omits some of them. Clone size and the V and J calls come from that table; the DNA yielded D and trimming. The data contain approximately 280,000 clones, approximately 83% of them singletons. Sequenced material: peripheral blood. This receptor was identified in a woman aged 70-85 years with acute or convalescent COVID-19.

This CDR3 reads CASSLGGPYNEQFF. The CDR3 DNA reads as TGTGCCAGCAGCTTAGGAGGGCCATATAATGAGCAGTTCTTC. The V call is TRBV11-2, the J call TRBJ2-1; weak D call: TRBD2 (5 bases). The CDR3 has 14 residues. V was shortened by 1 base and J by 7 bases, with 11 bases between the two germline ends. Germline V gene sequence: CDR1 SGHAT, CDR2 FQNNGV.